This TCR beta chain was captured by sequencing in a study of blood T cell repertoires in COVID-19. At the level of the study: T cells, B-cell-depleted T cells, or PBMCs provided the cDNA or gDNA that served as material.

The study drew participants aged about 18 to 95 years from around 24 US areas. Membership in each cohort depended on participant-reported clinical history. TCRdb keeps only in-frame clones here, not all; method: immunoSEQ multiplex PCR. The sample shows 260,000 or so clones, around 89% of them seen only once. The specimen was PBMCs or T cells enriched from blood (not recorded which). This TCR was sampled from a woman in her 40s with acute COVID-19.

The CDR3 DNA is TGCGCCAGCAGCCCCCTACCCTCAAACACTGAAGCTTTCTTT. This encodes CASSPLPSNTEAFF. The rearrangement joins TRBV5-1 to TRBJ1-1; no reliable D call. The V end lost 4 bases, the J end lost 2 bases, and 12 bases lay between the germline ends. CDR1 is SGHRS, CDR2 YFSETQ, per germline. The CDR3 runs to 14 residues.